This TCR beta chain was profiled in a study of beta chain features in type 1 diabetes. Study-wide findings and caveats: Type 1 diabetes patients showed a moderate but significant shortening of TCRB CDR3s in all four CD4+ subsets. Compared with healthy donors, patients appeared to share more similar naive, central memory and regulatory TCRB repertoires. cDNA sequencing could over-represent cells with high TCR expression. Short templates might get an advantage during PCR, and this would be equal in patients and controls. Among type 1 diabetes patients, VDJ junctions had fewer insertions and more deletions.

V lost 3 bases and J 5 bases, leaving 17 bases between the germline ends. Germline V lookup: CDR1 KGHSH, CDR2 LQKENI. The CDR3 has 15 residues. The authors reverse transcribed all of the isolated RNA, so sequencing captured expressed TCRB transcripts. Here immunoSEQ multiplex PCR was the method, and the copy in TCRdb shows in-frame clones only, minus some. This sample yields 250,000 to 300,000 clones, of which approximately 25% are seen a single time; 0.012% belongs to the top ten. This clone came up a few times. The antigen is not known. This chain uses TRBV18 with TRBJ2-7; D perhaps matches TRBD2 (6 bases). Input material: naive CD4+ T cells from blood. This TCR came from a woman aged 25-40 years with type 1 diabetes. DNA for the CDR3: TGTGCCAGCTCACCCCCCTCTCCCGGGGGAGACGAGCAGTACTTC. Encoded protein: CASSPPSPGGDEQYF.